Included here is one T cell receptor beta chain sequence, with context. Its antigen is not known. The sample originates from a study of T cells in Graves' hyperthyroidism and ophthalmopathy. Findings and caveats of the study: Before onset, by a median of about seven months, the model predicted ophthalmopathy. Ophthalmopathy was told apart from stable hyperthyroidism by a 13 V-J model. Most clonotypes expanded in the thyroid (above 0.001) were also present in blood.

Diagnostic assessment was based on clinical symptoms, serum thyroxine and TRAb, thyroid ultrasound and orbital computed tomography. Template material for amplifying TCR beta CDR3 regions consisted of RNA transcripts. The HTBI primer set served for first-round RT-PCR of the TCR CDR3. TCRdb reprocessed the multiplex PCR reads via MiXCR and lists one record per CDR3 protein. The table records around 370,000 distinct CDR3 sequences, about a fifth of them present only once. This receptor was obtained from a man aged 18 to 29 with Graves' ophthalmopathy. The sequenced sample was blood.

DNA of the CDR3: TGTGCCAGCAGCCCCGGGGTTGTCGGGGGCTACACCTTC. Encoded protein: CASSPGVVGGYTF. The chain has TRBV6-1 and TRBJ1-2; no clear D. Germline CDR1 MNHNS, CDR2 SASEGT. Trimming left V 6 bases short and J 8 bases short, with 16 bases between. The CDR3 length is 13 residues.